Each of the 9 T cell receptor beta chains below was sequenced from the same sample in a study of molecular identifiers for immune sequencing clone quantification. MiXCR, run by TCRdb on the PCR reads, gives a single entry per CDR3 protein. The sample has about half a million distinct CDR3 sequences, about 26% seen once. Material: naive CD8+ T cells from blood, with Jurkat cell RNA spiked in. The subset: FACS-sorted CD8+CD4-CCR7+CD45RA+ naive T cells. Receptor source: a human donor in good health. Some libraries in this study had Jurkat cell RNA spiked in.

The V call is TRBV6-2 or TRBV6-3, the J call TRBJ2-1; D could derive from TRBD1 or TRBD2 (5 bases each). The germline V gene encodes CDR1 MNHEY and CDR2 SVGEGT. This CDR3 contains 14 residues. V lost 7 bases and J lost 9, with 19 bases in between. CDR3 DNA: TGTGCCAGCACCAACCGGGGCTACATGGGTGAGCAGTTCTTC. This translates into CASTNRGYMGEQFF.

This clonotype was seen many times. V and J are TRBV28 and TRBJ2-3; 11 bases match TRBD2. After removal of 7 bases from V and 4 bases from J, the junction contained 4 bases not matched to a gene. The CDR3 spans 14 residues. CDR1 MDHEN and CDR2 SYDVKM come from the germline V gene. Here the CDR3 DNA reads TGTGCCAGCACACTAGCGGGAGAGGCAGATACGCAGTATTTT. Protein: CASTLAGEADTQYF.

This clonotype turned up a few times. This rearrangement joins TRBV11-2 to TRBJ1-1; D might be TRBD1 (5 bases). The CDR3 is 18 residues long. Germline loops: CDR1 SGHAT, CDR2 FQNNGV. V dropped 1 base and J dropped 4 bases, with 22 bases sitting between them. CDR3 coding DNA: TGTGCCAGCAGCTTAGCCCGTGTTAGGGGACCACGGGGCACTGAAGCTTTCTTT. Protein product: CASSLARVRGPRGTEAFF.

This clonotype was seen a handful of times. The chain is built from TRBV20-1 and TRBJ2-7; TRBD2 agrees at 9 bases. V lost 1 base and J lost 3; bases outside the gene matches: 4. The CDR3 runs to 14 residues. Germline values: CDR1 DFQATT, CDR2 SNEGSKA (reference sequence). CDR3 DNA: TGCAGTGCTAGAGTCTTGACTAGCGGCTACGAGCAGTACTTC. Its translation is CSARVLTSGYEQYF.

This clonotype was observed a few times. This chain joins TRBV20-1 and TRBJ2-7; 10 positions match TRBD2. This CDR3 region has 12 residues. Trimming cost V 4 bases and J 4 bases; bases outside gene matches: 1. The germline CDR1 and CDR2 sequences are DFQATT and SNEGSKA (reference sequence). The CDR3 sequence: CSATSGSYEQYF. The CDR3 region has the DNA TGCAGTGCTACTAGCGGGAGTTACGAGCAGTACTTC.

The sample holds a few counts of this clonotype. The V call is TRBV7-9, the J call TRBJ2-7; TRBD2 might be the D (6 bases). The CDR3 is made up of 11 amino acids. Trimming cost V 5 bases and J 8 bases, with 10 bases left between them. Looked up from germline, CDR1 is SEHNR and CDR2 is FQNEAQ (reference sequence). This chain's CDR3 is CASSLGGQQYF. CDR3 sequence (DNA): TGTGCCAGCAGCCTGGGGGGACAGCAGTACTTC.

This clonotype was counted a few times. The CDR3 sequence is CASSLMTGLNTEAFF. DNA for the CDR3: TGTGCCAGCAGTCTCATGACAGGGCTGAACACTGAAGCTTTCTTT. The genes are TRBV2 and TRBJ1-1, with 7 bases matching TRBD1. The trim removed 5 bases at V and 0 bases at J, leaving 6 bases unmatched. This CDR3 has 15 residues. CDR1 and CDR2 from the germline V gene are SNHLY and FYNNEI.

This clonotype was counted a few times. V usage is TRBV7-6 and J usage is TRBJ2-7; TRBD1 matches 10 bases. The CDR3 contains 15 residues. Germline V gene sequence: CDR1 SGHVS, CDR2 FNYEAQ. Unmatched junction bases numbered 7, after V lost 6 bases and J lost 2 bases. CDR3 loop: CASRSRDRGPYEQYF. The DNA for the CDR3 is TGTGCCAGCAGGAGCCGGGACAGGGGCCCCTACGAGCAGTACTTC.

A few counts support this clonotype. The V call is TRBV5-4, the J call TRBJ2-3; no clear D gene. The V gene lost 2 bases and the J gene lost 1 base, with 11 bases spanning the gap. This CDR3 region has 15 residues. Germline CDR1 and CDR2: SGHNT and YYREEE (reference sequence). This CDR3 is CASSFFPDRTDTQYF. As DNA, the CDR3 is TGTGCCAGCAGCTTTTTTCCGGACCGCACAGATACGCAGTATTTT. Drawing the rest from reference TRBV5-4 and TRBJ2-3, the complete variable domain is ETGVTQSPTHLIKTRGQQVTLRCSSQSGHNTVSWYQQALGQGPQFIFQYYREEENGRGNFPPRFSGLQFPNYSSELNVNALELDDSALYLCASSFFPDRTDTQYFGPGTRLTVL.